What follows describes a single T cell receptor beta chain. Its antigen is unknown. At one end, the junction sequence differs from germline, possibly due to a read error. The sample originates from a study of cytomegalovirus exposure and HLA in healthy donors. Study-level results: Most TCR beta V segments were productive about 90% or about 30% of the time in an earlier analysis.

The primer mix had 60 Vbeta and 13 Jbeta primers. Profiling relied on immunoSEQ multiplex PCR, and the TCRdb table lists in-frame clones only, not all of them. The sample holds 200,000 to 250,000 clones, almost 80% seen once. Germline V gives CDR1 SEHNR, CDR2 FQNEAQ (reference sequence). CDR3 length: 12 residues. The source of this sequence is a young man in good health and CMV-seronegative. The gene calls are TRBV7-9 and TRBJ1-1; D may be TRBD1 (5 bases). The sequenced sample consisted of PBMCs. CDR3 sequence: CSSSPQGGEAFF. The CDR3 bases are TGTTCCAGCAGCCCTCAGGGTGGAGAAGCTTTCTTT.